Here is one T cell receptor beta chain with its context. The antigen is undetermined. This entry is derived from a study of identical twins. Study-level findings and limits: Out-of-frame alpha sequences that twins shared showed excess low generation probability. Beta out-of-frame sequences showed weaker excess twin sharing.

Only healthy Caucasians were included as donors. A universal primer binding site was introduced by template switching. The final cDNA contained unique molecular identifiers. TCRdb reprocessed the 5' RACE reads via MiXCR and lists one record per CDR3 protein. This sample yields nearly 650,000 distinct CDR3 sequences, of which just over 7% are seen a single time; 1.6% belongs to the top ten. This sample also appeared in a second study, on yellow fever vaccine responses in identical twins.

This sequence originates from a woman aged 18-29 years in good health. The source material was PBMCs.

In DNA, the CDR3 is TGCAGCGTTGGGGGAAAGCGGGAGAGTGAAGATACGCAGTATTTT. Protein sequence: CSVGGKRESEDTQYF. J is TRBJ2-3 and V is TRBV29-1, with 8 bases that match TRBD2. Germline V gives CDR1 SQVTM, CDR2 ANQGSEA. This CDR3 spans 15 amino acids. The trim removed 4 bases at V and 5 bases at J, leaving 11 bases unmatched.